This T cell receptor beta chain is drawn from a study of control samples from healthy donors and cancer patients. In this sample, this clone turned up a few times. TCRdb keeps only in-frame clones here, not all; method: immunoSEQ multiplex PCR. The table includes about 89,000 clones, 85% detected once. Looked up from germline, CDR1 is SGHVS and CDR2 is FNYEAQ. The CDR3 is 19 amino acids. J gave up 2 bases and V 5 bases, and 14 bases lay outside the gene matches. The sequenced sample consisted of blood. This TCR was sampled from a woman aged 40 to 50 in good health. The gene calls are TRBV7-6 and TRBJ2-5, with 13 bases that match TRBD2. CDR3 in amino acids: CASSPNNGLAGEPQETQYF. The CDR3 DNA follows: TGTGCCAGCAGCCCTAATAATGGACTAGCGGGGGAACCACAAGAGACCCAGTACTTC. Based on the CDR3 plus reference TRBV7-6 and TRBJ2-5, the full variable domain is GAGVSQSPRYKVTKRGQDVALRCDPISGHVSLYWYRQALGQGPEFLTYFNYEAQQDKSGLPNDRFSAERPEGSISTLTIQRTEQRDSAMYRCASSPNNGLAGEPQETQYFGPGTRLLVL.